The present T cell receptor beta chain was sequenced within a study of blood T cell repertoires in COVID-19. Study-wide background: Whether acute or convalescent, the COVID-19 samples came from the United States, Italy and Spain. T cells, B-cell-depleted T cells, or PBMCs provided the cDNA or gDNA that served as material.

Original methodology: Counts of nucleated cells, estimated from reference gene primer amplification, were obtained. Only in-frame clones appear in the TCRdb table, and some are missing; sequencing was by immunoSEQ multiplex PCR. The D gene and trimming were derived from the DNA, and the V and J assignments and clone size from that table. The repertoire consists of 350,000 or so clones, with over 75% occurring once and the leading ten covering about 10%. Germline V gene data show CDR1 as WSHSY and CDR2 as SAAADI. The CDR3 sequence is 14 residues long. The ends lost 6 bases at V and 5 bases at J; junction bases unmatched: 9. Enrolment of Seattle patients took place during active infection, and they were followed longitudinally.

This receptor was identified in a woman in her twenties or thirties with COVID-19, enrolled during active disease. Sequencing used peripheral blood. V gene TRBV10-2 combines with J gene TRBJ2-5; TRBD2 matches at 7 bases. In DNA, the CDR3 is TGCGCCAGCAGCGTAGGGAGGGCTTGGGAGACCCAGTACTTC. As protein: CASSVGRAWETQYF.